This is a list of T cell receptor beta chains from one sample in a study of monozygotic twins with inflammatory bowel disease. TCRdb processed the 5' RACE reads again and assigns one entry to each CDR3 protein, with no DNA. The sample has about 380,000 distinct CDR3 sequences. The sample was blood. These receptors were taken from a human donor with ulcerative colitis or Crohn's disease, or a healthy co-twin of an affected twin (not recorded which). CDR3s include the opening cysteine and the closing phenylalanine or tryptophan.

CSAQGGGNEQFF TRBJ2-1 TRBV29-1
CASSFSGTGGYEQYF TRBJ2-7 TRBV5-6
CASSYLVGVYEQYF TRBJ2-7 TRBV7-2
CASSQVGQSSYEQYF TRBJ2-7 TRBV3-1
CASSILIYEQYF TRBJ2-7 TRBV28
CASSRQGWGELFF TRBJ2-2 TRBV5-1
CASSYTGDSPLHF TRBJ1-6 TRBV25-1
CASTFREGTGELFF TRBJ2-2 TRBV5-1
CASSPSGGRGSYNEQFF TRBJ2-1 TRBV6-5
CASSVGATNTEAFF TRBJ1-1 TRBV9
CSARDRQGTGETQYF TRBJ2-5 TRBV20-1
CASSSLVTRSNVLTF TRBJ2-6 TRBV12-3/TRBV12-4